The 23 T cell receptor beta chains below all came from one sample that was sequenced in a study of blood T cell repertoires in COVID-19. Produced via immunoSEQ multiplex PCR; TCRdb's table is partial and in-frame only. The sample records 100,000 to 150,000 clones, about 93% being singletons. Sequencing used peripheral blood. The receptors originated from a man between 45 and 60 years old with COVID-19, enrolled during active disease.

The chain employs TRBV5-4 and TRBJ2-5, with 12 bases identical to TRBD2. Germline CDR1 is SGHNT and CDR2 is YYREEE (reference sequence). V lost 1 base to trimming and J lost 4 bases; unmatched junction nucleotides: 2. This CDR3 has 15 residues. CDR3 sequence (DNA): TGTGCCAGCAGCTTGACACTAGCGGGAGGAGAGACCCAGTACTTC. Translated, it gives CASSLTLAGGETQYF.

CDR3 in amino acids: CASSLAGTVTGGYTF. Here the CDR3 DNA reads TGTGCCAGCAGCTTGGCGGGGACAGTTACGGGTGGCTACACCTTC. The genes are TRBV5-6 and TRBJ1-2, with TRBD1 identical over 7 bases. The germline gives CDR1 SGHDT, CDR2 YYEEEE. V trimming: 0 bases; J trimming: 7 bases; junction bases outside the gene matches: 9. The CDR3 is 15 amino acids. The entire variable domain, with the rest obtained from reference TRBV5-6 and TRBJ1-2, is as follows: DAGVTQSPTHLIKTRGQQVTLRCSPKSGHDTVSWYQQALGQGPQFIFQYYEEEERQRGNFPDRFSGHQFPNYSSELNVNALLLGDSALYLCASSLAGTVTGGYTFGSGTRLTVV.

The CDR3 loop reads CASSLLKGVGTGELFF. The CDR3 region has the DNA TGCGCCAGCAGCTTGTTGAAGGGAGTGGGGACCGGGGAGCTGTTTTTT. The chain links TRBV5-1 to TRBJ2-2; a possible D gene is TRBD2 (5 bases). The V end lost 1 base, the J end lost 5 bases, and 15 bases lay between the germline ends. This CDR3 is built from 16 residues. Germline lookup yields CDR1 SGHRS and CDR2 YFSETQ.

The chain uses TRBV5-4 and TRBJ1-3; the D is unclear. Germline CDR1 is SGHNT and CDR2 is YYREEE (reference sequence). CDR3 size: 15 residues. V was shortened by 4 bases and J by 0 bases, with 11 bases between the two germline ends. For the CDR3, the DNA is TGTGCCAGCAGCCCGGGGAGTCCCTCTGGAAACACCATATATTTT. This codes for CASSPGSPSGNTIYF.

The chain combines TRBV3-1 (or the pseudogene TRBV3-2) with TRBJ1-4; unclear D gene. CDR3 length: 15 residues. Trimming removed 3 bases from V and 5 bases from J, with 13 bases in between. Germline V lookup: CDR1 LGHDT, CDR2 YNNKEL (reference sequence). CDR3 protein: CASSQNSGKNEKLFF. In DNA, the CDR3 is TGTGCCAGCAGCCAGAATAGCGGGAAAAATGAAAAACTGTTTTTT.

The chain joins TRBV6-5 to TRBJ2-7, with D tentatively TRBD2 (6 bases). Looked up from germline, CDR1 is MNHEY and CDR2 is SVGAGI. V was cut by 2 bases and J by 2 bases, with 13 bases left in between. This CDR3 is 15 amino acids long. Here the CDR3 reads CASSYSVGSTYEQYF. The CDR3 DNA reads as TGTGCCAGCAGTTACAGCGTCGGGAGCACCTACGAGCAGTACTTC.

On this clone: One junction end disagrees with the germline gene, perhaps due to a read error. The chain carries TRBV7-9 and TRBJ1-3; D call uncertain. Germline V lookup: CDR1 SEHNR, CDR2 FQNEAQ (reference sequence). This CDR3 is built from 15 residues. The CDR3 DNA follows: TGTGCCAGCACCTTAGGAGGCTCCGGAGGAAACACCATATATTTT. Translation gives CASTLGGSGGNTIYF. The complete variable domain, with remaining parts taken from reference TRBV7-9 and TRBJ1-3, reads DTGVSQNPRHKITKRGQNVTFRCDPISEHNRLYWYRQTLGQGPEFLTYFQNEAQLEKSRLLSDRFSAERPKGSFSTLEIQRTEQGDSAMYLCASTLGGSGGNTIYFGEGSWLTVV.

This chain links TRBV4-1 with TRBJ2-7, with TRBD2 as a possible D gene (5 bases). Germline-derived CDR1 and CDR2 are MGHRA and YSYEKL. The CDR3 sequence is 15 residues long. Trimming took off 0 bases at V and 3 bases at J, with 12 bases between the two ends. CDR3 in amino acids: CASSQEATTIYEQYF. The CDR3 DNA is TGCGCCAGCAGCCAAGAAGCGACTACCATCTACGAGCAGTACTTC.

This clone was detected only once. CDR3 nucleotides: TGCAGCGTTGGGGGGCTACAAGAGACCCAGTACTTC. This sequence encodes CSVGGLQETQYF. This sequence joins TRBV29-1 and TRBJ2-5; a weak D match, TRBD1 (6 bases). CDR1 SQVTM and CDR2 ANQGSEA come from the germline V gene. V lost 4 bases to trimming and J lost 2 bases, with 8 bases between them. The CDR3 covers 12 residues.

J is TRBJ2-6 and V is TRBV27; TRBD2 aligns across 7 bases. This CDR3 has 18 residues. The V and J ends lost 7 bases and 2 bases, in that order; junction bases with no gene match: 14. Germline V gives CDR1 MNHEY, CDR2 SMNVEV (reference sequence). The CDR3 region is CASTFARGSRTGANVLTF. In nucleotides, the CDR3 is TGTGCCAGCACGTTCGCGCGGGGGAGTAGGACTGGGGCCAACGTCCTGACTTTC.

This sequence joins TRBV2 and TRBJ1-2, with TRBD1 identical over 8 bases. J was trimmed by 8 bases and V by 7 bases; bases with no gene match: 12. This CDR3 has 14 residues. Germline V CDR1 and CDR2: SNHLY, FYNNEI. The CDR3 coding sequence is TGTGCCAGCAAAACAGGGGGTTGGTTGCGGGGCTACACCTTC. Translating it yields CASKTGGWLRGYTF.

The chain has TRBV5-6 and TRBJ2-1, with D uncertain. Germline CDR1 reads SGHDT; CDR2 reads YYEEEE. Deletions cut 0 bases from V and 9 bases from J, with 10 bases between. The CDR3 has 13 residues. The CDR3 spells CASSLVVGVEQFF. For the CDR3, the DNA is TGTGCCAGCAGCTTGGTTGTGGGCGTTGAGCAGTTCTTC.

Details on this clone: Germline and junction disagree at one end, which may indicate a read error. The gene calls are TRBV7-7 and TRBJ1-5, with 7 bases identical to TRBD1. Germline CDR1 reads SSHAT; CDR2 reads FNYEAQ (reference sequence). The CDR3 extends over 16 amino acids. This CDR3 is CASSLRQGKDNQPQHF. For the CDR3, the DNA is TGTGCTAGCAGCCTAAGACAGGGAAAGGACAATCAGCCCCAGCATTTT.

V usage is TRBV28 and J usage is TRBJ2-7, with unresolved D. The V and J ends lost 6 bases and 2 bases respectively, with 5 bases between them. The CDR3 covers 11 residues. Germline values: CDR1 MDHEN, CDR2 SYDVKM. The CDR3 sequence: CASRDTYEQYF. In DNA, the CDR3 is TGTGCCAGCAGAGACACCTACGAGCAGTACTTC.

This clone came up once. V and J are TRBV19 and TRBJ2-1; TRBD2 aligns across 8 bases. Looked up from germline, CDR1 is LNHDA and CDR2 is SQIVND (reference sequence). The CDR3 sequence is 18 residues long. Trimming cost V 1 base and J 2 bases; bases outside gene matches: 10. CDR3 amino acids: CASSIVGSGDAPYNEQFF. CDR3 nucleotides: TGTGCCAGTAGTATAGTCGGTAGCGGGGACGCCCCCTACAATGAGCAGTTCTTC.

Here the CDR3 DNA reads TGTGCCAGCAGCGAAACAGGGTCTACAGATACGCAGTATTTT. Its protein product is CASSETGSTDTQYF. The rearrangement links TRBV9 to TRBJ2-3, with D possibly being TRBD1 (6 bases). The CDR3 consists of 14 residues. The V gene lost 3 bases and the J gene lost 3 bases, with 11 bases spanning the gap. The germline V gene encodes CDR1 SGDLS and CDR2 YYNGEE. Supplemented by reference TRBV9 and TRBJ2-3, the full variable domain reads DSGVTQTPKHLITATGQRVTLRCSPRSGDLSVYWYQQSLDQGLQFLIQYYNGEERAKGNILERFSAQQFPDLHSELNLSSLELGDSALYFCASSETGSTDTQYFGPGTRLTVL.

The gene calls are TRBV7-9 and TRBJ1-2; D not resolved. This CDR3 is built from 12 residues. V shed 6 bases and J shed 7 bases, with 12 bases lying between them. In germline, CDR1 is SEHNR, CDR2 FQNEAQ (reference sequence). CDR3 sequence reads: CASSAEAPGYTF. The CDR3 DNA reads TGTGCCAGCAGTGCTGAAGCTCCTGGCTACACCTTC. Complete variable domain (other parts from reference TRBV7-9 and TRBJ1-2): DTGVSQNPRHKITKRGQNVTFRCDPISEHNRLYWYRQTLGQGPEFLTYFQNEAQLEKSRLLSDRFSAERPKGSFSTLEIQRTEQGDSAMYLCASSAEAPGYTFGSGTRLTVV.

V and J are TRBV7-3 and TRBJ2-7, with 14 bases fitting TRBD2. Trimming at V came to 4 bases and at J to 5 bases, leaving 1 base not matched to a gene. This CDR3 is 14 amino acids long. CDR1 SGHTA and CDR2 FQGTGA come from the germline V gene. CDR3 nucleotide sequence: TGTGCCAGCAGCTCGGGACTAGCGGGAGACGAGCAGTACTTC. Amino acid sequence: CASSSGLAGDEQYF. The full variable domain, its missing parts supplied by reference TRBV7-3 and TRBJ2-7, is GAGVSQTPSNKVTEKGKYVELRCDPISGHTALYWYRQSLGQGPEFLIYFQGTGAADDSGLPNDRFFAVRPEGSVSTLKIQRTERGDSAVYLCASSSGLAGDEQYFGPGTRLTVT.

This chain links TRBV28 with TRBJ2-7; tentative D call: TRBD1 (5 bases). V lost 8 bases and J lost 3, with 14 bases in between. CDR1 and CDR2 from the germline V gene are MDHEN and SYDVKM. This CDR3 is built from 13 residues. CDR3 protein: CASVPRTNYEQYF. The CDR3 nucleotides read TGTGCCAGCGTCCCCCGGACAAACTACGAGCAGTACTTC.

The J gene is TRBJ1-4, the V gene TRBV7-8; D is uncertain. The CDR3 has 15 residues. V was cut by 8 bases and J by 8 bases, with 21 bases left in between. The V gene's germline CDR1 is SGHVS and CDR2 FQNEAQ. As DNA, the CDR3 is TGTGCCAGCCGCCCCTTAACGGGTTCGGGAGAAAAACTGTTTTTT. Amino acid sequence: CASRPLTGSGEKLFF.

The J gene is TRBJ2-5, the V gene TRBV7-2; tentative D call: TRBD1 (5 bases). V lost 0 bases to trimming and J lost 1 base, with 9 bases between them. From germline, CDR1 is SGHTA and CDR2 FQGNSA. The CDR3 loop spans 15 amino acids. This CDR3 is CASSLAQGFQETQYF. CDR3 DNA sequence: TGTGCCAGCAGCTTAGCGCAGGGATTCCAAGAGACCCAGTACTTC.

The chain couples TRBV7-8 to TRBJ2-5, with 7 bases lining up with TRBD2. J was trimmed by 4 bases and V by 0 bases; bases with no gene match: 5. This CDR3 has 15 amino acids. Germline CDR1 and CDR2: SGHVS and FQNEAQ. Written as DNA, the CDR3 is TGTGCCAGCAGCTTAGCATACTCGGGGGGAGAGACCCAGTACTTC. It yields the protein CASSLAYSGGETQYF.

This clone was recorded once. This sequence joins TRBV7-3 and TRBJ2-1, with 8 bases aligning to TRBD2. V trimming: 3 bases; J trimming: 8 bases; junction bases outside the gene matches: 3. This CDR3 region has 13 residues. In germline, CDR1 is SGHTA, CDR2 FQGTGA. The CDR3 DNA follows: TGTGCCAGCAGCTTCGGGACTAGGGATGAGCAGTTCTTC. Its protein product is CASSFGTRDEQFF.